The clone carrying this T cell receptor (beta chain) was seen only a few times. What it binds is unknown. These data belong to a study of T cell repertoires in cytomegalovirus infection. In the study overall: As its CMV epitopes, the study selected recently identified HLA-C-restricted and well-studied HLA-B-restricted targets. It can be stated that public TCR beta signatures indicated CMV infection as well as a matching HLA type.

TCRdb used MiXCR to reprocess the reads, holding one entry per CDR3 protein. In the table there are approximately 1,000,000 distinct CDR3 sequences, under 40% of which are singletons. Trimming removed 0 bases from V and 5 bases from J; junction bases left unmatched: 6. CDR1 SGHVS and CDR2 FNYEAQ come from the germline V gene. This CDR3 has 16 residues. Study-wide findings and caveats: Carriers of CMV and the relevant HLA type were discriminated by public TCR beta frequency. CMV-specific TCR beta clonotypes restricted by HLA-C were the ones dominating the ex vivo response.

The receptor was isolated from a human donor in good health (CMV status not recorded). Some clones in this sample may be carry-over from other donors' samples. Source: cultured CD8+ T cells from PBMCs, taken from culture after CMV antigen stimulation. V gene TRBV7-6 combines with J gene TRBJ2-1, with 8 bases lining up with TRBD2. In nucleotides, the CDR3 is TGTGCCAGCAGCTTAGCGGGCGGGGGGACCGACAATGAGCAGTTCTTC. This encodes CASSLAGGGTDNEQFF.